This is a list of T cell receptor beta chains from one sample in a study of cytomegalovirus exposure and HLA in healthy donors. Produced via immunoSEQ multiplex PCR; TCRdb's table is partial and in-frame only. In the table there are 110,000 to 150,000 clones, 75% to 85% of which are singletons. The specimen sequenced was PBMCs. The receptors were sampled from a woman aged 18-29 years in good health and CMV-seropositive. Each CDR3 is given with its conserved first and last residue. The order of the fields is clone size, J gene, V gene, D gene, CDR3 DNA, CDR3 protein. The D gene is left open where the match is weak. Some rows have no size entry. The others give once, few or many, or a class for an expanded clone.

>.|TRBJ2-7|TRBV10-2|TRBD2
TGCGCCAGCAGTAAAATAGCGGGGGTCTACGAGCAGTACTTC
CASSKIAGVYEQYF
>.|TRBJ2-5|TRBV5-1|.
TGCGCCAGCAGCTCGGGGGAGACCCAGTACTTC
CASSSGETQYF
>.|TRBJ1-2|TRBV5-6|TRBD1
TGTGCCAGCAGCAGGAGGGGACAGGGGCATTATGGCTACACCTTC
CASSRRGQGHYGYTF
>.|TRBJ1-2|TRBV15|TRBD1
TGTGCCACCAGCAGGACAGGGGTTTATGGCTACACCTTC
CATSRTGVYGYTF
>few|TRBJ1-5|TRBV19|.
TGTGCCAGTAGTATAGGGGCTAAGGGGTTTCATAGCAATCAGCCCCAGCATTTT
CASSIGAKGFHSNQPQHF
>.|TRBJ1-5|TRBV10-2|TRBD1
TGCGCCAGCAGTAGGACAGGGGGCAATCAGCCCCAGCATTTT
CASSRTGGNQPQHF
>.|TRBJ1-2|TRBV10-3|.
TGTGCCATCAGTGAGTCGCAAGGGGCGTATGGCTACACCTTC
CAISESQGAYGYTF
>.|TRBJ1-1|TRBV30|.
TGTGCCTGGAGTGTACGGGGGGCCACTGAAGCTTTCTTT
CAWSVRGATEAFF
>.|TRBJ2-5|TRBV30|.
TGTGCCTGGAGTTACAGGGACCAAGAGACCCAGTACTTC
CAWSYRDQETQYF
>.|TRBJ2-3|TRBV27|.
TGTGCCAGCGGGGGCCCTAGGGCGGGGGTTCCCATTAGCACAGATACGCAGTATTTT
CASGGPRAGVPISTDTQYF
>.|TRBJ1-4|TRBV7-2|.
TGTGCCAGCAGCCTGTTTATTAATGAAAAACTGTTTTTT
CASSLFINEKLFF
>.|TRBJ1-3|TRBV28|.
TGTGCCAGCAGTCCCGGTGAAGTAACTGGAAACACCATATATTTT
CASSPGEVTGNTIYF
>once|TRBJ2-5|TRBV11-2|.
TGTGCCAGCAGCCTAGGGCGGGGGCCCGGGGCCCAGTACTTC
CASSLGRGPGAQYF
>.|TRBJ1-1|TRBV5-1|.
TGCGCCAGCAGCCGAATAACAGGGTGGGGGACTGAAGCTTTCTTT
CASSRITGWGTEAFF
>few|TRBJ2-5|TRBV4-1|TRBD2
TGCGCCAGCAGCCAATTCCGGGCTAGCGGGGGGGTCGGCCGCCAAGAGACCCAGTACTTC
CASSQFRASGGVGRQETQYF
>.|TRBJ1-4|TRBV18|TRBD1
TGTGCCAGCTCACCGGACAGGACGGGACTCAAACTGTTTTTT
CASSPDRTGLKLFF
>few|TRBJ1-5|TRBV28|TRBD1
TGTGCCAGCAGTTTATCGGCAGGGGGGAGTCAGCCCCAGCATTTT
CASSLSAGGSQPQHF
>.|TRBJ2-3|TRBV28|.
TGTGCCAGCAGTTTACCCCTACAGGGAAGGGAAGATACGCAGTATTTT
CASSLPLQGREDTQYF
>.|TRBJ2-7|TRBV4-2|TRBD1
TGTGCCAGCAGCCACACTGCAACGGGACAGGCCTCCTACGAGCAGTACTTC
CASSHTATGQASYEQYF
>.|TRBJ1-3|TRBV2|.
TGTGCCAGCAGTGCCCAGTCTGGAAACACCATATATTTT
CASSAQSGNTIYF
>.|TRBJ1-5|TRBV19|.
TGTGCCAGTAGTACCGTGGAGCCCGGCAATCAGCCCCAGCATTTT
CASSTVEPGNQPQHF
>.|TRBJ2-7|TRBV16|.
TGTGCCAGCAGCCAATCTGCCAGGATCGACGAGCAGTACTTC
CASSQSARIDEQYF
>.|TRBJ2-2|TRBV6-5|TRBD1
TGTGCCAGCAGTTCAACAACAGGGGCTGGGGAGCTGTTTTTT
CASSSTTGAGELFF
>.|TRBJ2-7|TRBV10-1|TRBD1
TGCGCCAGCAGTGAGTCGGGTCCGGGACAGCTTAGCGTGGAGCAGTACTTC
CASSESGPGQLSVEQYF
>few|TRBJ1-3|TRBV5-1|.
TGCGCCAGCAGCTTGGGCGGTGGGACTCGTCGCGCGGTAGACACCATATATTTT
CASSLGGGTRRAVDTIYF
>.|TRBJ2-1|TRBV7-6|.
TGTGCCAGCAGCTTAGTTAGCAGGGGATCATCCTACAATGAGCAGTTCTTC
CASSLVSRGSSYNEQFF
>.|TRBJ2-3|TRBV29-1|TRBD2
TGCAGCGGGGGACTAGCGGGGGGGGGTAGCACAGATACGCAGTATTTT
CSGGLAGGGSTDTQYF
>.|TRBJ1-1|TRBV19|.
TGTGCCAGTAGCACAGGGTCGTGGACTGAAGCTTTCTTT
CASSTGSWTEAFF
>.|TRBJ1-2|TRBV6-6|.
TGTGCCAGCAGTTACAATGCGGCCAGAGGGGGCTACACCTTC
CASSYNAARGGYTF
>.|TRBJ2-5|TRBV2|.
TGTGCCAGCATAGAACAGGGCTACCAAGAGACCCAGTACTTC
CASIEQGYQETQYF
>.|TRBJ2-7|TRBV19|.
TGTGCCAGTAGTGACCTTCCCGGGGTCAATCGCTACGAGCAGTACTTC
CASSDLPGVNRYEQYF
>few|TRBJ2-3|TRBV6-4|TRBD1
TGTGCCAGCAGTGAATCGACAGGGGGGACAGATACGCAGTATTTT
CASSESTGGTDTQYF
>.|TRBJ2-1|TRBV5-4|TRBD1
TGTGCCAGCAGCGCCGGGACAGGGGCCTACAATGAGCAGTTCTTC
CASSAGTGAYNEQFF
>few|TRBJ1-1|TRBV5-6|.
TGTGCCAGCAGCTCGGCTACAGGTGGCACTGAAGCTTTCTTT
CASSSATGGTEAFF
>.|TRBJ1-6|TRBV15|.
TGTGCCACCAGCCTCTCCCACGGAGATTCACCCCTCCACTTT
CATSLSHGDSPLHF
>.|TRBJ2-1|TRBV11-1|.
TGTGCCAGCAGCTCCTCGGGTGTAGCATACAATGAGCAGTTCTTC
CASSSSGVAYNEQFF
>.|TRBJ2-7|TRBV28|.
TGTGCCAGCTCGGGTCCAACCTACGAGCAGTACTTC
CASSGPTYEQYF
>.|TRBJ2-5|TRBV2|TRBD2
TGTGCCAGCAGAGCCGGGACTAGCGGGAGAGAGACCCAGTACTTC
CASRAGTSGRETQYF
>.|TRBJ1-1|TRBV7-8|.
TGTGCCAGCAGCATAATCGATTACAGGGTGGGGGACACTGAAGCTTTCTTT
CASSIIDYRVGDTEAFF
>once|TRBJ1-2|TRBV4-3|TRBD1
TGCGCCAGCAGCCAAGTACGGGACAGGGGGCTTGGCTACACCTTC
CASSQVRDRGLGYTF
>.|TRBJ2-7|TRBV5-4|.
TGTGCCAGCGGGTCGGGAGGAGGGGGAGCTTACGAGCAGTACTTC
CASGSGGGGAYEQYF
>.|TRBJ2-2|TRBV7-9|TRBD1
TGTGCCAGCAGCAGAACAGGGGGCAACACCGGGGAGCTGTTTTTT
CASSRTGGNTGELFF
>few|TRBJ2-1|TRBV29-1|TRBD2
TGCAGCGTTGTCCTCGGGGGGGGCCGCTACAATGAGCAGTTCTTC
CSVVLGGGRYNEQFF